This T cell receptor beta chain is drawn from a study of shared T cell receptors in the human thymus. Here immunoSEQ multiplex PCR was the method, and the copy in TCRdb shows in-frame clones only, minus some. Among 630,000 or so clones listed, approximately 87% were seen once. These data were also reused for a study on human thymus T cells. That paper adds: The sample donors, healthy Finnish infants, were having corrective surgery for congenital heart defects. The study used thymus tissue resected during corrective heart surgery. The authors found apparently biased V and J gene usage in thymic and blood repertoires. Thymic repertoires from unrelated individuals overlapped highly, related research reported.

This TCR was sampled from a boy younger than two with a congenital heart defect. The specimen sequenced was thymocytes.

The CDR3 is CASSFLDRAGDQPQHF. CDR3 in DNA: TGTGCCAGCAGTTTCCTTGACAGGGCAGGGGATCAGCCCCAGCATTTT. The chain has TRBV27 and TRBJ1-5, with 7 bases fitting TRBD1. Germline lookup yields CDR1 MNHEY and CDR2 SMNVEV (reference sequence). The CDR3 has 16 residues. Trimming cost V 3 bases and J 5 bases; bases outside gene matches: 10.